These T cell receptor beta chains were read from a single sample in a study of shared clonotypes between healthy human individuals. The assay was immunoSEQ multiplex PCR, and TCRdb's table has in-frame clones only and misses some. The sample lists roughly 2,000,000 clones; 80% to 95% were seen once. Source material: naive CD8+ T cells from PBMCs. The receptors shown here come from a man aged 18 to 30 in good health. Some clones in this sample may be carry-over from other donors' samples. Each CDR3 is given with its conserved first and last residue.

length,J,V,CDR3
13,TRBJ2-3,TRBV27,CASTKPDTDTQYF
11,TRBJ2-1,TRBV27,CASSLENEQFF
14,TRBJ2-1,TRBV5-1,CASSGPEPDNEQFF
20,TRBJ1-3,TRBV27,CASSPIGDRGLVRSGNTIYF
14,TRBJ1-1,TRBV4-2,CASSQGGANTEAFF
15,TRBJ2-7,TRBV5-5,CASSYSLAGGDEQYF
12,TRBJ1-1,TRBV16,CASSPGLTEAFF
14,TRBJ1-5,TRBV28,CASRQGYSNQPQHF
13,TRBJ1-5,TRBV27,CASRGTAQQPQHF
13,TRBJ2-7,TRBV6-6,CASSYSEIYEQYF
17,TRBJ1-1,TRBV6-4,CASSPTAVAPSEREAFF
14,TRBJ2-1,TRBV27,CASSLRASYNEQFF
16,TRBJ2-3,TRBV7-9,CASSSPPSGGPDTQYF
15,TRBJ1-2,TRBV7-5,CATKTPDNRRDGYTF
16,TRBJ2-6,TRBV27,CASSSDRGTGANVLTF
13,TRBJ2-1,TRBV30,CAWSGGSYNEQFF
13,TRBJ2-7,TRBV19,CASRQVGHLEQYF
12,TRBJ2-1,TRBV5-1,CASRTSGGEQFF
16,TRBJ1-2,TRBV5-1,CASSLVRQGADYGYTF
17,TRBJ1-2,TRBV28,CASSFTAEQSLNYGYTF
14,TRBJ2-7,TRBV10-3,CAISESGGPYEQYF
14,TRBJ2-1,TRBV7-6,CASSSPRTGDEQFF